The clone carrying this T cell receptor (beta chain) has ten or more counts. Its antigen remains unidentified. This sample is drawn from a study of regulatory T cells in long-lasting Graves disease. General study findings and limits: Persistent Graves' disease cases displayed lower TCR diversity than newly diagnosed ones. Persistent disease favored TRBV28, TRBJ1-2 and TRBJ2-5.

Construction of the TCR beta libraries employed iRepertoire HTBI primers in conjunction with Arm-PCR of CDR3 regions. TCRdb reanalysed the multiplex PCR reads using MiXCR and keeps one entry per CDR3 protein. The sample carries a few hundred thousand distinct CDR3 sequences, just over 20% recorded once. Time point here: newly diagnosed GD, antithyroid drugs for less than 3 months. The TCR library was made from RNA extracted from PBMCs. The germline gives CDR1 GTSNPN, CDR2 SVGIG (reference sequence). The CDR3 has 12 amino acids. This rearrangement joins TRBV30 to TRBJ2-7; possible D gene TRBD2, 5 bases. This receptor was taken from a female donor with Graves disease. This specimen was peripheral blood mononuclear cells (PBMCs), taken at new diagnosis, from a patient treated with antithyroid drugs. CDR3 region: CAATGGFYEQYF. CDR3 DNA sequence: TGTGCAGCAACCGGAGGCTTCTACGAGCAGTACTTC. The complete variable domain, with remaining parts taken from reference TRBV30 and TRBJ2-7, reads SQTIHQWPATLVQPVGSPLSLECTVEGTSNPNLYWYRQAAGRGLQLLFYSVGIGQISSEVPQNLSASRPQDRQFILSSKKLLLSDSGFYLCAATGGFYEQYFGPGTRLTVT.